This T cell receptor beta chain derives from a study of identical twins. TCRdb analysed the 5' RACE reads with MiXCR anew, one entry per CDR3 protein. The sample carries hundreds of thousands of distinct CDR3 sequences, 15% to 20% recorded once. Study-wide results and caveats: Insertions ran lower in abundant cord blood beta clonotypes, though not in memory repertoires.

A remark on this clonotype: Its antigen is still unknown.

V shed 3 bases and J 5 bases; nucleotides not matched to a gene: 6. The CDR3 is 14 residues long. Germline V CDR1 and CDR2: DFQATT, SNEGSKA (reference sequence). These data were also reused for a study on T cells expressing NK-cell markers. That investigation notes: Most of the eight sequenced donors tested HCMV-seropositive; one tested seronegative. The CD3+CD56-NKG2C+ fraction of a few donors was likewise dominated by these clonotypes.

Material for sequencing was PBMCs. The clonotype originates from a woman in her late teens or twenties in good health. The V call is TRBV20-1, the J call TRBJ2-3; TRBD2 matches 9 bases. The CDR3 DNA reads TGCAGTGCTAGTAGGGCGGGGGGGCAAGATACGCAGTATTTT. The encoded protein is CSASRAGGQDTQYF.